This entry is about one T cell receptor beta chain. What it binds is unknown. This entry comes from a study of cytomegalovirus exposure and HLA in healthy donors. The study ran its PCR with 60 Vbeta and 13 Jbeta primers. The repertoire was sequenced with immunoSEQ multiplex PCR; TCRdb's copy has only in-frame clones and lacks some. Altogether around 120,000 clones are present, around 83% being singletons, with the ten largest covering 1% to 1.5%. Trimming removed 6 bases from V and 3 bases from J; junction bases left unmatched: 4. The CDR3 extends over 14 amino acids. The V gene's germline CDR1 is KGHSH and CDR2 LQKENI. At the time of sampling, donors were nominally healthy, though unrecorded immune exposures were likely. Study results and limitations: A missense variant in DCLRE1C was later tied to TCR beta V- and J-gene trimming.

The V call is TRBV18, the J call TRBJ2-5; 10 nucleotides agree with TRBD2. The specimen sequenced was PBMCs. This sequence originates from a girl aged 2-9 years in good health and CMV-seronegative. The CDR3 region has the DNA TGTGCCAGCTCGCGAGCGGGAGGGGAAGAGACCCAGTACTTC. Its translation: CASSRAGGEETQYF.